These 6 T cell receptor beta chains came from one sample sequenced in a study of blood T cells in healthy people across ages. Sample-barcoded 5' priming and a J-beta primer mix drove a second PCR of about 7 to 12 cycles. TCRdb fed the 5' RACE reads into MiXCR, producing one record per CDR3 protein. Here the sample spans just over 800,000 distinct CDR3 sequences, around two thirds being singletons. The sample taken for sequencing was blood. The receptors stem from a young man in good health.

The chain combines TRBV2 with TRBJ2-1; D uncertain. Germline assignment: CDR1 SNHLY and CDR2 FYNNEI. The CDR3 is made up of 11 amino acids. Trimming took 0 bases from V and 13 from J, leaving 7 bases between them. CDR3 sequence (DNA): TGTGCCAGCAGTGAAGCAGGTTTACAGTTCTTC. As protein: CASSEAGLQFF.

The chain recombines TRBV3-1 with TRBJ2-1; D may match TRBD1 or TRBD2 (5 bases each). With 0 bases removed from V and 9 bases from J, the gap between germline ends came to 18 bases. Germline CDR1 and CDR2: LGHDT and YNNKEL (reference sequence). The CDR3 has 16 residues. CDR3 nucleotide sequence: TGTGCCAGCAGCCAAGATCCGGGGCCCTTCGAGGGTGAGCAGTTCTTC. This codes for CASSQDPGPFEGEQFF.

With respect to this clonotype: A read error may account for a junction end that differs from germline. The chain employs TRBV9 and TRBJ2-7, with D maybe TRBD2 (5 bases). The germline V gene has CDR1 SGDLS and CDR2 YYNGEE. The CDR3 has 14 amino acids. The CDR3 region is CASSVDPAGTEQYF. In DNA form, the CDR3 reads TGCGCCAGCAGCGTGGACCCGGCGGGTACGGAGCAGTACTTC.

The chain carries TRBV6-6 and TRBJ2-3; no clear D. The CDR3 covers 14 residues. V dropped 5 bases and J dropped 0 bases, with 9 bases sitting between them. Germline V gene lookup returns CDR1 MNHNY and CDR2 SVGAGI (reference sequence). The CDR3 sequence is CASSKQPSTDTQYF. CDR3 coding DNA: TGTGCCAGCAGTAAACAGCCTAGCACAGATACGCAGTATTTT.

J is TRBJ2-5 and V is TRBV7-2; D is unclear. The CDR3 totals 15 residues. Deletions cut 5 bases from V and 3 bases from J, with 16 bases between. Germline CDR1 and CDR2: SGHTA and FQGNSA. The CDR3 region is CASSLRQTGKETQYF. The CDR3 DNA reads TGTGCCAGCAGCCTAAGACAAACGGGCAAAGAGACCCAGTACTTC.

The rearrangement links TRBV9 to TRBJ2-4, with D tentatively TRBD2 (6 bases). The DNA end is more similar to TRBJ2-5, so the J call may be wrong. CDR1 is SGDLS, CDR2 YYNGEE, per germline. The CDR3 contains 16 residues. CDR3 sequence reads: CASSATLGGEWETQYF. For the CDR3, the DNA is TGTGCCAGCAGCGCGACCCTCGGAGGGGAATGGGAGACCCAGTACTTC.